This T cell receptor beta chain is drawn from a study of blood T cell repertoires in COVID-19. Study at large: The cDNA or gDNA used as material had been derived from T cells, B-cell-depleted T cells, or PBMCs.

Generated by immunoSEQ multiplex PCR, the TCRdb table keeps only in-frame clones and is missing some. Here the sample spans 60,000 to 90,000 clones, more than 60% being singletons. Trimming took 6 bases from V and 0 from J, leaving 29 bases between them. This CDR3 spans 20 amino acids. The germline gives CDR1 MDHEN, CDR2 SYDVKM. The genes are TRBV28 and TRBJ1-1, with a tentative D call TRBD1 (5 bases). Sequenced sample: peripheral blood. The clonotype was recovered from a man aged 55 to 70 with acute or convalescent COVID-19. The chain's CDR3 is CASSSNMRGPTNDMNTEAFF. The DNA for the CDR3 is TGTGCCAGCAGCTCCAATATGCGGGGACCTACGAACGACATGAACACTGAAGCTTTCTTT.